This is a list of T cell receptor beta chains from one sample in a study of cytomegalovirus exposure and HLA in healthy donors. The assay was immunoSEQ multiplex PCR, and TCRdb's table has in-frame clones only and misses some. The specimen's table records 50,000 or so clones. Sequenced: PBMCs. These receptors came from a man aged 40-49 years in good health and CMV-seropositive. Each CDR3 is given with its conserved first and last residue. The order of the fields is J gene, D gene, V gene, CDR3 DNA, CDR3 protein. D genes are given only for firm matches.

j_gene: TRBJ2-1
d_gene: TRBD2
v_gene: TRBV27
CDR3nt: TGTGCCAGCTCCATAACTAGCGGGTTGTACAATGAGCAGTTCTTC
CDR3aa: CASSITSGLYNEQFF

j_gene: TRBJ2-7
d_gene: -
v_gene: TRBV4-3
CDR3nt: TGCGCCAGCAGCCAAGGGGGCTACATCAGCTTC
CDR3aa: CASSQGGYISF

j_gene: TRBJ2-5
d_gene: -
v_gene: TRBV6-5
CDR3nt: TGTGCCAGCAGTTACTCGCGGGGCGGTTCGGGAGAGACCCAGTACTTC
CDR3aa: CASSYSRGGSGETQYF

j_gene: TRBJ2-5
d_gene: TRBD2
v_gene: TRBV9
CDR3nt: TGTGCCAGCAGCGTAGGGCCTAGCGGGGGGGCCCAAGAGACCCAGTACTTC
CDR3aa: CASSVGPSGGAQETQYF

j_gene: TRBJ1-4
d_gene: TRBD1
v_gene: TRBV29-1
CDR3nt: TGCAGCGTACGGACAGGGGGGGAAAAACTGTTTTTT
CDR3aa: CSVRTGGEKLFF

j_gene: TRBJ2-7
d_gene: -
v_gene: TRBV5-6
CDR3nt: TGTGCCAGCAGCCTAACCCGGGGCGAGCAGTACTTC
CDR3aa: CASSLTRGEQYF

j_gene: TRBJ2-3
d_gene: TRBD1
v_gene: TRBV4-2
CDR3nt: TGTGCCAGCAGCCAAGAGCGTAACAGGGGTACGCAGTATTTT
CDR3aa: CASSQERNRGTQYF

j_gene: TRBJ2-1
d_gene: -
v_gene: TRBV5-1
CDR3nt: TGCGCCAGCAGCCGGGACAAGGCTGAGCAGTTCTTC
CDR3aa: CASSRDKAEQFF

j_gene: TRBJ2-1
d_gene: -
v_gene: TRBV9
CDR3nt: TGTGCCAGCAGCGTCCCAGGGGTGGCGGGGCAGTTCTTC
CDR3aa: CASSVPGVAGQFF

j_gene: TRBJ1-2
d_gene: -
v_gene: TRBV2
CDR3nt: TGTGCCAGCAGTGAAGCGGCAGGGGTAGTGGGCTACACCTTC
CDR3aa: CASSEAAGVVGYTF

j_gene: TRBJ2-2
d_gene: TRBD1
v_gene: TRBV30
CDR3nt: TGTGCCTGGATAAGACAGGGCGACGGGGAGCTGTTTTTT
CDR3aa: CAWIRQGDGELFF

j_gene: TRBJ2-1
d_gene: TRBD2
v_gene: TRBV11-3
CDR3nt: TGTGCCAGCAGCCTCGGCTTCGGGGAGGGGTACAATGAGCAGTTCTTC
CDR3aa: CASSLGFGEGYNEQFF

j_gene: TRBJ2-7
d_gene: -
v_gene: TRBV7-9
CDR3nt: TGTGCCAGCACCGGGGGTGCACGGGAGCAGTACTTC
CDR3aa: CASTGGAREQYF

j_gene: TRBJ2-7
d_gene: -
v_gene: TRBV14
CDR3nt: TGTGCCAGCAGTCCTATCGGCGGCCCCTACGAGCAGTACTTC
CDR3aa: CASSPIGGPYEQYF

j_gene: TRBJ1-5
d_gene: TRBD1
v_gene: TRBV28
CDR3nt: TGTGCCAGCAGCCCCCCGGACAGGCCTTATCAGCCCCAGCATTTT
CDR3aa: CASSPPDRPYQPQHF

j_gene: TRBJ2-3
d_gene: TRBD2
v_gene: TRBV7-9
CDR3nt: TGTGCCAGCAGTTCGACTAGCGGGGGGATTCATACGCAGTATTTT
CDR3aa: CASSSTSGGIHTQYF

j_gene: TRBJ1-2
d_gene: -
v_gene: TRBV9
CDR3nt: TGTGCCAGCAGCACTGCACCACTTCGACAAGAACACGGCTACACCTTC
CDR3aa: CASSTAPLRQEHGYTF

j_gene: TRBJ2-7
d_gene: TRBD1
v_gene: TRBV2
CDR3nt: TGTGCCAGCAGTGAAGCACAGGGGTTGTACGAGCAGTACTTC
CDR3aa: CASSEAQGLYEQYF

j_gene: TRBJ2-5
d_gene: TRBD1
v_gene: TRBV19
CDR3nt: TGTGCCAGTAACCTGGGGACAGGGGAGACCCAGTACTTC
CDR3aa: CASNLGTGETQYF

j_gene: TRBJ2-1
d_gene: TRBD2
v_gene: TRBV7-3
CDR3nt: TGTGCCAGCAGCTTGACCGGGACTAGCGTCTACAATGAGCAGTTCTTC
CDR3aa: CASSLTGTSVYNEQFF

j_gene: TRBJ1-1
d_gene: -
v_gene: TRBV6-5
CDR3nt: TGTGCCAGCAGTTACTCTGCGGGGTTGAACACTGAAGCTTTCTTT
CDR3aa: CASSYSAGLNTEAFF

j_gene: TRBJ2-3
d_gene: TRBD2
v_gene: TRBV5-5
CDR3nt: TGTGCCAGCAGCATTAGCGGGAGGGCCGGCACAGATACGCAGTATTTT
CDR3aa: CASSISGRAGTDTQYF

j_gene: TRBJ2-7
d_gene: TRBD2
v_gene: TRBV5-6
CDR3nt: TGTGCCAGCAGCTTGGGGGCGGGAGGGGGCCGCGAGCAGTACTTC
CDR3aa: CASSLGAGGGREQYF

j_gene: TRBJ2-1
d_gene: TRBD2
v_gene: TRBV7-9
CDR3nt: TGTGCCAGCAGCTTAGCTAGCGGGGAAAACAATGAGCAGTTCTTC
CDR3aa: CASSLASGENNEQFF

j_gene: TRBJ2-2
d_gene: -
v_gene: TRBV6-4
CDR3nt: TGTGCCAGCAGTGACTCCACGAACACCGGGGAGCTGTTTTTT
CDR3aa: CASSDSTNTGELFF

j_gene: TRBJ1-6
d_gene: TRBD1
v_gene: TRBV5-4
CDR3nt: TGTGCCAGCAGCTCGGACAGGGGTGGTTCACCCCTCCACTTT
CDR3aa: CASSSDRGGSPLHF

j_gene: TRBJ2-1
d_gene: TRBD2
v_gene: TRBV4-2
CDR3nt: TGTGCCAGCAGCCAAAATCTAGCGGGGGCGTCCTACAATGAGCAGTTCTTC
CDR3aa: CASSQNLAGASYNEQFF

j_gene: TRBJ2-5
d_gene: -
v_gene: TRBV18
CDR3nt: TGTGCCAGCTCCAGAGGGGGCCAAGAGACCCAGTACTTC
CDR3aa: CASSRGGQETQYF

j_gene: TRBJ1-5
d_gene: -
v_gene: TRBV2
CDR3nt: TGTGCCAGCAGGGGGGAAGGGGGGGCGAATCAGCCCCAGCATTTT
CDR3aa: CASRGEGGANQPQHF

j_gene: TRBJ1-1
d_gene: -
v_gene: TRBV7-8
CDR3nt: TGTGCCAGCAGCTTACGGGGTAACACTGAAGCTTTCTTT
CDR3aa: CASSLRGNTEAFF

j_gene: TRBJ2-3
d_gene: TRBD1
v_gene: TRBV6-5
CDR3nt: TGTGCCACCTCCGGGACAGTGTCCACAGATACGCAGTATTTT
CDR3aa: CATSGTVSTDTQYF

j_gene: TRBJ2-6
d_gene: -
v_gene: TRBV9
CDR3nt: TGTGCCAGCAGCCCACGAAGCGTTCCCCGCACTGGGGCCAACGTCCTGACTTTC
CDR3aa: CASSPRSVPRTGANVLTF

j_gene: TRBJ1-2
d_gene: -
v_gene: TRBV4-1
CDR3nt: TGCGCCAGCAGCCAAGATGTAGGGACGGTCCTACAGGGCGGCTACACCTTC
CDR3aa: CASSQDVGTVLQGGYTF

j_gene: TRBJ1-5
d_gene: -
v_gene: TRBV29-1
CDR3nt: TGCAGCGTTGGCCAGGGGAATTTTCAGCCCCAGCATTTT
CDR3aa: CSVGQGNFQPQHF

j_gene: TRBJ1-1
d_gene: -
v_gene: TRBV7-2
CDR3nt: TGTGCCAGCAGCTCCCAGAGCGGCGGGAGGGCTGAAGCTTTCTTT
CDR3aa: CASSSQSGGRAEAFF

j_gene: TRBJ1-5
d_gene: -
v_gene: TRBV30
CDR3nt: TGTGCCTGGAGTGTGGCGAGCGCTCAGCCCCAGCATTTT
CDR3aa: CAWSVASAQPQHF

j_gene: TRBJ1-1
d_gene: TRBD1
v_gene: TRBV7-9
CDR3nt: TGTGCCAGCAGCTCCGGACAGGGGGTGAACACTGAAGCTTTCTTT
CDR3aa: CASSSGQGVNTEAFF

j_gene: TRBJ2-5
d_gene: -
v_gene: TRBV7-2
CDR3nt: TGTGCCAGCAAGGACAGCGAACTGGCGTGGACCCAGTACTTC
CDR3aa: CASKDSELAWTQYF

j_gene: TRBJ2-5
d_gene: TRBD2
v_gene: TRBV9
CDR3nt: TGTGCCAGCAGCGTAGCGGTAGGAACTAGCGGGGGGCAAGAGACCCAGTACTTC
CDR3aa: CASSVAVGTSGGQETQYF

j_gene: TRBJ1-1
d_gene: -
v_gene: TRBV25-1
CDR3nt: TGTGCCAGCAGTTTGACAGGTGCCGGGATTGAAGCTTTCTTT
CDR3aa: CASSLTGAGIEAFF

j_gene: TRBJ2-3
d_gene: TRBD2
v_gene: TRBV11-3
CDR3nt: TGTGCCAGCAGCCCCGGACTAGCGGGAGGGCGAGATACGCAGTATTTT
CDR3aa: CASSPGLAGGRDTQYF

j_gene: TRBJ2-7
d_gene: -
v_gene: TRBV6-6
CDR3nt: TGTGCCAGCAGCACCTGGGACACTACCGAGCAGTACTTC
CDR3aa: CASSTWDTTEQYF

j_gene: TRBJ1-4
d_gene: TRBD1
v_gene: TRBV7-6
CDR3nt: TGTGCCAGCAGCTCTAGACAGGGGCTTCTTGGGACTAATGAAAAACTGTTTTTT
CDR3aa: CASSSRQGLLGTNEKLFF

j_gene: TRBJ1-2
d_gene: TRBD1
v_gene: TRBV28
CDR3nt: TGTGCCACATGGGACAGCCGCAATTATGGCTACACCTTC
CDR3aa: CATWDSRNYGYTF

j_gene: TRBJ2-1
d_gene: TRBD2
v_gene: TRBV28
CDR3nt: TGTGCCAGCAGACCTCTAGCGGATGAGCAGTTCTTC
CDR3aa: CASRPLADEQFF

j_gene: TRBJ1-1
d_gene: -
v_gene: TRBV5-1
CDR3nt: TGCGCCAGCAGCTTGGATGGAGGGGATAGTGAAGCTTTCTTT
CDR3aa: CASSLDGGDSEAFF

j_gene: TRBJ1-4
d_gene: -
v_gene: TRBV10-3
CDR3nt: TGTGCCACCCAGGCAGGGGAGGGAGAAAAACTGTTTTTT
CDR3aa: CATQAGEGEKLFF

j_gene: TRBJ2-1
d_gene: -
v_gene: TRBV7-3
CDR3nt: TGTGCCAGCAGCCTAGACAGCTCCTACAATGAGCAGTTCTTC
CDR3aa: CASSLDSSYNEQFF

j_gene: TRBJ2-1
d_gene: TRBD2
v_gene: TRBV19
CDR3nt: TGTGCCAGTAGTACCCCCCCGACTAGCGGGAGGGCCTTTTACAATGAGCAGTTCTTC
CDR3aa: CASSTPPTSGRAFYNEQFF

j_gene: TRBJ1-2
d_gene: -
v_gene: TRBV6-5
CDR3nt: TGTGCCAGCAGCCCAGGGTCCTATGGCTACACCTTC
CDR3aa: CASSPGSYGYTF

j_gene: TRBJ1-1
d_gene: -
v_gene: TRBV5-6
CDR3nt: TGTGCCAGCCAGCAACCGGGGACTGAAGCTTTCTTT
CDR3aa: CASQQPGTEAFF

j_gene: TRBJ2-3
d_gene: -
v_gene: TRBV6-5
CDR3nt: TGTGCCAGCAGACCCCCCGGGTATACGCAGTATTTT
CDR3aa: CASRPPGYTQYF

j_gene: TRBJ1-3
d_gene: TRBD1
v_gene: TRBV7-2
CDR3nt: TGTGCCAGCAGCTGGACTCAGGGGGGTGGAAACACCATATATTTT
CDR3aa: CASSWTQGGGNTIYF